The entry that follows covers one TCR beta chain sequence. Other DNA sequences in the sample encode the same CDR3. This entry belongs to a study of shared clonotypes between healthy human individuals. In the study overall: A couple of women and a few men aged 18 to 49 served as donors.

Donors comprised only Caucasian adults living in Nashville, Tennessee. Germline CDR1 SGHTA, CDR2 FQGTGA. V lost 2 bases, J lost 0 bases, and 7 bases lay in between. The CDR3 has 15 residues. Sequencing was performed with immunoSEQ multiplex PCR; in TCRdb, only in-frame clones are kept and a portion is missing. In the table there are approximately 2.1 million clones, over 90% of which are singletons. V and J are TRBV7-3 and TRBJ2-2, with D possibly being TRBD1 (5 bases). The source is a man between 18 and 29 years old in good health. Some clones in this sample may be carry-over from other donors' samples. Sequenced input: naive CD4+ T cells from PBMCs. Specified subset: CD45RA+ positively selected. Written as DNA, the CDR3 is TGTGCCAGCAGCTTAGCAGGGACGAACACCGGGGAGCTGTTTTTT. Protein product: CASSLAGTNTGELFF. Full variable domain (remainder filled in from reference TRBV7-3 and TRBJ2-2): GAGVSQTPSNKVTEKGKYVELRCDPISGHTALYWYRQSLGQGPEFLIYFQGTGAADDSGLPNDRFFAVRPEGSVSTLKIQRTERGDSAVYLCASSLAGTNTGELFFGEGSRLTVL.